These 11 T cell receptor beta chains originate from one sample sequenced in a study of blood T cell repertoires in COVID-19. Sequencing was performed with immunoSEQ multiplex PCR; in TCRdb, only in-frame clones are kept and a portion is missing. In the table there are 120,000 or so clones, 86% of which are singletons. Sequenced sample: peripheral blood. The receptor set was obtained from a man aged 35-49 years with acute or convalescent COVID-19.

The chain combines TRBV18 with TRBJ1-2; 9 bases are a match to TRBD1. J gave up 0 bases and V 6 bases, and 8 bases lay outside the gene matches. CDR1 and CDR2 (germline): KGHSH, LQKENI. The CDR3 consists of 16 residues. CDR3 sequence: CASSRTGAEANYGYTF. The CDR3 DNA is TGTGCCAGCTCGAGGACAGGGGCGGAAGCTAACTATGGCTACACCTTC.

The chain employs TRBV11-2 and TRBJ2-6; 8 positions agree with TRBD1. The J segment lost 2 bases and the V segment lost 0 bases, leaving 12 bases of the junction unmatched. This CDR3 is built from 20 residues. CDR1 is SGHAT and CDR2 is FQNNGV in the germline V gene. This CDR3 is CASSLDPLRQGFPGANVLTF. The CDR3 DNA sequence: TGTGCCAGCAGCTTAGATCCTCTCCGACAGGGGTTCCCTGGGGCCAACGTCCTGACTTTC.

J is TRBJ1-1 and V is TRBV11-1; no reliable D call. Trimming took 3 bases from V and 0 from J, leaving 8 bases between them. CDR3 length: 14 residues. In germline, CDR1 is SGHAT, CDR2 FQDESV (reference sequence). In DNA, the CDR3 is TGTGCCAGCAGCTTGACGGGGATGAACACTGAAGCTTTCTTT. Translating it yields CASSLTGMNTEAFF.

V gene TRBV5-1 combines with J gene TRBJ1-2; the match to TRBD1 covers 11 bases. V gave up 7 bases and J gave up 8 bases; unmatched junction bases: 7. This CDR3 contains 13 residues. Looked up from germline, CDR1 is SGHRS and CDR2 is YFSETQ. CDR3 nucleotide sequence: TGCGCCAGCTCTCGGACAGGGGGCGCCGGCTACACCTTC. It codes for CASSRTGGAGYTF.

The chain is built from TRBV25-1 and TRBJ1-4, with a possible D match to TRBD1 (6 bases). Germline CDR1 is MGHDK and CDR2 is SYGVNS. This CDR3 is built from 14 residues. V was pared by 5 bases and J by 7 bases, with 14 bases between. CDR3 amino acids: CASSLTGLGEKLFF. The CDR3 coding sequence is TGTGCCAGCAGTTTAACAGGGCTCGGTGAAAAACTGTTTTTT.

The J gene is TRBJ1-4, the V gene TRBV19; weak D call: TRBD1 (5 bases). Germline CDR1 is LNHDA and CDR2 is SQIVND (reference sequence). Trimming removed 0 bases from V and 13 bases from J, with 12 bases in between. The CDR3 spans 13 residues. CDR3 region: CASSIDRGRRLFF. The CDR3 coding sequence is TGTGCCAGTAGTATAGATAGGGGCCGAAGACTGTTTTTT. The complete variable domain, with remaining parts taken from reference TRBV19 and TRBJ1-4, reads DGGITQSPKYLFRKEGQNVTLSCEQNLNHDAMYWYRQDPGQGLRLIYYSQIVNDFQKGDIAEGYSVSREKKESFPLTVTSAQKNPTAFYLCASSIDRGRRLFFGSGTQLSVL.

This clone is a singleton in its sample. This chain links TRBV29-1 with TRBJ2-1; weak D call: TRBD2 (5 bases). This CDR3 has 14 amino acids. V lost 4 bases, J lost 2 bases, and 12 bases lay in between. Germline assignment: CDR1 SQVTM and CDR2 ANQGSEA. The CDR3 region is CSVVRGVPYNEQFF. As DNA, the CDR3 is TGCAGCGTTGTACGGGGAGTCCCCTACAATGAGCAGTTCTTC.

The J gene is TRBJ1-3, the V gene TRBV5-5; D is undetermined. Germline CDR1 SGHKS, CDR2 YYEKEE (reference sequence). V was cut by 0 bases and J by 0 bases, with 10 bases left in between. The CDR3 totals 16 residues. Written as DNA, the CDR3 is TGTGCCAGCAGCTTGGCCACTATAGACTCTGGAAACACCATATATTTT. Translating gives CASSLATIDSGNTIYF.

The J gene is TRBJ2-4, the V gene TRBV30, with D possibly matching TRBD2 (5 bases). Germline-derived CDR1 and CDR2 are GTSNPN and SVGIG (reference sequence). With 0 bases removed from V and 6 bases from J, the gap between germline ends came to 24 bases. CDR3 length: 18 amino acids. The CDR3 DNA is TGTGCCTGGAGTGTGGTGGTGAGACGGGGAATTAACACAAACATTCAGTACTTC. Translated, it gives CAWSVVVRRGINTNIQYF. Full variable domain (rest looked up from reference TRBV30 and TRBJ2-4): SQTIHQWPATLVQPVGSPLSLECTVEGTSNPNLYWYRQAAGRGLQLLFYSVGIGQISSEVPQNLSASRPQDRQFILSSKKLLLSDSGFYLCAWSVVVRRGINTNIQYFGAGTRLSVL.

The chain uses TRBV29-1 and TRBJ2-1, with 9 bases aligning to TRBD2. The CDR3 extends over 14 amino acids. J was trimmed by 10 bases and V by 5 bases; bases with no gene match: 12. Germline lookup yields CDR1 SQVTM and CDR2 ANQGSEA. This chain's CDR3 is CSVNKRGAYWEQFF. CDR3 coding DNA: TGCAGCGTTAATAAGCGGGGGGCCTACTGGGAGCAGTTCTTC.

The chain carries TRBV30 and TRBJ2-5; the D is unclear. The CDR3 covers 12 residues. The germline V and J ends were trimmed by 7 bases and 2 bases, with 11 bases remaining between them. Germline V gives CDR1 GTSNPN, CDR2 SVGIG (reference sequence). The CDR3 DNA reads as TGTGCCTCAACCACAAGACAAGAGACCCAGTACTTC. It translates to CASTTRQETQYF.